The text below deals with one TCR beta chain. These data belong to a study of blood T cell repertoires in COVID-19. The study drew participants aged about 18 to 89 years from some 25 US areas. Here immunoSEQ multiplex PCR was the method, and the copy in TCRdb shows in-frame clones only, minus some. Counted here are about 480,000 clones, around 89% occurring once; the ten biggest clones make up 1.5% to 2%. The germline V gene encodes CDR1 SGHDT and CDR2 YYEEEE. Trimming stripped 1 base from V and 4 bases from J, with 9 bases between. CDR3 length: 14 amino acids. The J gene is TRBJ1-5, the V gene TRBV5-6; no clear D. The specimen was PBMCs or T cells enriched from blood (not recorded which). The receptor comes from a woman between 40 and 50 years old who had recovered from COVID-19. Here the CDR3 reads CASSLRSPNQPQHF. The CDR3 DNA reads TGTGCCAGCAGCTTGCGCAGTCCAAATCAGCCCCAGCATTTT.